This section outlines one T cell receptor beta chain sequence together with its context. Trimming shortened V by 2 bases and J by 0 bases, and 10 bases separated the two germline ends. Germline assignment: CDR1 KGHDR and CDR2 SFDVKD. CDR3 length equals 16 residues. These data belong to a study of blood T cell repertoires in COVID-19. Overall study: The United States, Italy and Spain supplied acute and convalescent COVID-19 samples. PBMCs, B-cell-depleted T cells, or T cells provided the cDNA or gDNA that made up the material.

Authors' methods: Cell counts per sample came from amplifying reference gene primers. Some clones are missing from TCRdb's copy, which holds only in-frame ones; the method was immunoSEQ multiplex PCR. V and J calls and clone size come straight from that table; D and trimming were deduced from the DNA. The sample has around 200,000 clones, 80% to 90% seen once; the top ten hold about 0.95%. The sequenced sample was peripheral blood. The clonotype comes from a woman between 18 and 29 years old who had recovered from COVID-19. The chain links TRBV24-1 to TRBJ1-5; weak D call: TRBD1 (6 bases). CDR3 loop: CATSDSWTDSNQPQHF. CDR3 DNA: TGTGCCACCAGTGATTCATGGACAGATAGCAATCAGCCCCAGCATTTT.